The clone carrying this T cell receptor beta chain came up a few times. The antigen remains undetermined. PCR was performed a second time for about 7 to 12 cycles using a sample-barcoded 5' primer and a J-beta primer mix. Each cDNA molecule was tagged by a template-switch adaptor with 12 random nucleotides. TCRdb independently ran MiXCR on the 5' RACE reads; one entry per CDR3 protein. This table has 730,000 or so distinct CDR3 sequences, roughly 45% appearing once. The length of the CDR3 is 15 residues. V lost 2 bases, J lost 7 bases, and 5 bases stayed unmatched. CDR1 and CDR2 (germline): LGHDT, YNNKEL (reference sequence). This record comes from a study of blood T cells in healthy people across ages. Whole-study findings and limits: The donors' CMV status was not determined, possibly confounding changes in expanded clonotypes. A greater number of naive CD4+ cells and higher diversity distinguished long-lived donors from aged donors. Older age went with lower TCR beta diversity per million T cells, in a roughly linear way.

V usage is TRBV3-1 and J usage is TRBJ2-1; 10 positions match TRBD2. The TCR was taken from a woman in her sixties in good health. The sample was blood. CDR3 amino acids: CASSQTGTSENEQFF. The CDR3, as DNA: TGTGCCAGCAGCCAAACCGGGACTAGCGAAAATGAGCAGTTCTTC.